This paragraph covers one TCR beta chain sequence. What it binds is not known. Trimming took 1 base from V and 1 from J, leaving 4 bases between them. The CDR3 consists of 14 residues. In germline, CDR1 is SGHTA, CDR2 FQGNSA. Clones were sequenced by immunoSEQ multiplex PCR, and TCRdb holds only the in-frame ones, with some missing. The sample consists of roughly 45,000 clones, less than 85% of them appearing once. The sample is drawn from a study of OX40 agonist ivuxolimab in advanced cancers. Study background: While on treatment, patients had intravenous ivuxolimab at 0.01 to 10 mg/kg every 2 weeks.

Study observations and caveats: Not determined was the antigen specificity of the expanded peripheral T cells.

This clonotype originated in an adult with an advanced solid tumor such as melanoma, head and neck, liver or kidney cancer. The material sequenced was CD4+ or CD8+ T cells sorted from blood, taken in a trial of the OX40 agonist ivuxolimab. The chain couples TRBV7-2 to TRBJ2-2, with no clear D. CDR3 region: CASSLGGNTGELFF. For the CDR3, the DNA is TGTGCCAGCAGCTTAGGGGGGAACACCGGGGAGCTGTTTTTT.